This T cell receptor (beta chain) is from a study of blood T cell repertoires in COVID-19. Study-level background: The United States, Italy and Spain provided the acute and convalescent COVID-19 samples. PBMCs, B-cell-depleted T cells, or T cells provided the cDNA or gDNA that made up the material.

Germline CDR1 KGHDR, CDR2 SFDVKD. V lost 1 base to trimming and J lost 3 bases; unmatched junction nucleotides: 6. CDR3 length: 16 residues. Authors' methods: Amplifying reference gene primers gave estimates of nucleated cell counts. Clones were read by immunoSEQ multiplex PCR, and TCRdb kept only the in-frame ones, dropping some. That table is the source of V, J and clone size, and D and trimming were worked out from the DNA. This table has some 260,000 clones, around 89% appearing once. The TCR sequence derives from a woman in her forties who had recovered from COVID-19. Specimen: peripheral blood. The J gene is TRBJ2-3, the V gene TRBV24-1, with TRBD2 identical over 7 bases. CDR3 residues: CATSDFAGAFTDTQYF. For the CDR3, the DNA is TGTGCCACCAGTGATTTTGCGGGAGCCTTTACAGATACGCAGTATTTT.